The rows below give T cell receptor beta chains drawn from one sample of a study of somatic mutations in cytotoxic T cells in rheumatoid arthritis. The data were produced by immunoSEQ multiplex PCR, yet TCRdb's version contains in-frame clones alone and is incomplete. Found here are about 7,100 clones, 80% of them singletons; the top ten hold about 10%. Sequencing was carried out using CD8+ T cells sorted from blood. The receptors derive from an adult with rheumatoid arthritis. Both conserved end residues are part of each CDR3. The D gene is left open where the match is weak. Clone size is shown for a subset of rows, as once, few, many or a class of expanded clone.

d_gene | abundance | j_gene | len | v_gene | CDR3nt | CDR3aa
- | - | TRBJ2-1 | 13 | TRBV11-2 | TGTGCCAGCAGCAACAACCACGGGGTAGGGCAGTTCTTC | CASSNNHGVGQFF
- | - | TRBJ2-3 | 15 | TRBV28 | TGTGCCAGCAGTCCGGACAGCGTCAGCACAGATACGCAGTATTTT | CASSPDSVSTDTQYF
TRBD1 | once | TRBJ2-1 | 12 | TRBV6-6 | TGTGCCAGCAGTTCAGGGGGCGATGAGCAGTTCTTC | CASSSGGDEQFF
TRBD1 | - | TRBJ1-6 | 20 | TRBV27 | TGTGCCAGCAGTTTGAAAAGGGGACAAGGGGGCGTCTCCTATAATTCACCCCTCCACTTT | CASSLKRGQGGVSYNSPLHF
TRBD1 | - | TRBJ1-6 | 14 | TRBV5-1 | TGCGCCAGCAGCTCCGGGACAGGGAGTTCACCCCTCCACTTT | CASSSGTGSSPLHF
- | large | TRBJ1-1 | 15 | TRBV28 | TGTGCCAGCAGTTTCTTTATCGGGTTCAACACTGAAGCTTTCTTT | CASSFFIGFNTEAFF
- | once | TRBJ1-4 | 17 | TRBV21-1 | TGTGCCAGCAGCAAAGCGCGCAAGGGTGGGCCTAATGAAAAACTGTTTTTT | CASSKARKGGPNEKLFF
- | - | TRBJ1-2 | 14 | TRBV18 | TGTGCCAGCTCACTAGCGGAGGATCACTATGGCTACACCTTC | CASSLAEDHYGYTF
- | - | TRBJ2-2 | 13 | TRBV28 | TGTGCCAGCAGTTCGAGGAGCACCGGGGAGCTGTTTTTT | CASSSRSTGELFF
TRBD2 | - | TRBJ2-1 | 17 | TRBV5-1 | TGCGCCAGCAGCCCTGGACTAGCGGGGGGGCCGTACAATGAGCAGTTCTTC | CASSPGLAGGPYNEQFF
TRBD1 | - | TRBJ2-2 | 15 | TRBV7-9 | TGTGCCAGCAGCCTAGTCAGGGGGCCAGCCTCGGAGCTGTTTTTT | CASSLVRGPASELFF
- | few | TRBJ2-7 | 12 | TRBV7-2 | TGTGCCAGCGAAGGAGAGACCTACGAGCAGTACTTC | CASEGETYEQYF
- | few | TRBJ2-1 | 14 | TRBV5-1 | TGCGCCAGCAGCGAGGAGGGACCCTACAATGAGCAGTTCTTC | CASSEEGPYNEQFF
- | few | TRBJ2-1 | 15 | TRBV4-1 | TGCGCCAGCAGCCAATCGATACAGTACTACAATGAGCAGTTCTTC | CASSQSIQYYNEQFF
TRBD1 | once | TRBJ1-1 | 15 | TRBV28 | TGTGCCAGCAGTTCGCCAGGGGGTCGGGGCACTGAAGCTTTCTTT | CASSSPGGRGTEAFF
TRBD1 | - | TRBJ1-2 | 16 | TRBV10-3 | TGTGCCATCAGACCGGGACAGGGGATCGTTAACTATGGCTACACCTTC | CAIRPGQGIVNYGYTF
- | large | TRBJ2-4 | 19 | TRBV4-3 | TGCGCCAGCAGCCAAGATGGGGGGAGAGGGAACCTCGGAAGGAACATTCAGTACTTC | CASSQDGGRGNLGRNIQYF
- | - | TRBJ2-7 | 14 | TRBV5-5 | TGTGCCAGCAGCTTGGTAGGGTTTGTCTACGAGCAGTACTTC | CASSLVGFVYEQYF
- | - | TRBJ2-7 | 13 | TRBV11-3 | TGTGCCAGCAGCCAACAGGGAACCTACGAGCAGTACTTC | CASSQQGTYEQYF
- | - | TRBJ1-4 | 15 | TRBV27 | TGTGCCAGCAGTCTTTACAGCCGAACTAATGAAAAACTGTTTTTT | CASSLYSRTNEKLFF
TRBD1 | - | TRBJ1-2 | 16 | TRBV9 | TGTGCCAGCAGCGTACGGTCGACAGGGGGGATCTATGGCTACACCTTC | CASSVRSTGGIYGYTF
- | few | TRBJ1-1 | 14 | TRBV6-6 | TGTGCCAGCAGTTACTCGACCCCCGGCAGGGAAGCTTTCTTT | CASSYSTPGREAFF
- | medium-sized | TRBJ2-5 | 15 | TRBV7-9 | TGTGCCAGCAGCTTAGCGTCGTGGGGTGGTGAGACCCAGTACTTC | CASSLASWGGETQYF
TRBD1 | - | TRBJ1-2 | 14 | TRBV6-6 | TGTGCCAGCACAACACAGGGACAGTCTTCGTTCTACACCTTC | CASTTQGQSSFYTF
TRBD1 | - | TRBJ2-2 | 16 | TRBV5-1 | TGCGCCAGCAGCTTCACCGGGACAGGGGGCACCGGGGAGCTGTTTTTT | CASSFTGTGGTGELFF
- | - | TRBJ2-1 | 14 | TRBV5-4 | TGTGCCAGCAGCAGGGCAGTATCCTACAATGAGCAGTTCTTC | CASSRAVSYNEQFF
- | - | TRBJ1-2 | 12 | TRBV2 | TGTGCCAGCAGTGGCGTGTACTATGGCTACACCTTC | CASSGVYYGYTF
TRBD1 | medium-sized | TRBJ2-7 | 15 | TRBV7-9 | TGTGCCAGCAGCTCAGAGGGACAGGGTGTCTACGAGCAGTACTTC | CASSSEGQGVYEQYF
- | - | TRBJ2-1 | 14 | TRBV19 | TGTGCCAGTAGTACCACCGGGCTCAACAATGAGCAGTTCTTC | CASSTTGLNNEQFF
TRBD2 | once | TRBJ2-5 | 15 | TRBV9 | TGTGCCAGCAGCTCAACATCGGGGGGCCAAGAGACCCAGTACTTC | CASSSTSGGQETQYF
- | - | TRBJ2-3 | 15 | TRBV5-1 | TGCGCCAGCAGCTTGCGCAGGGCGGGCACAGATACGCAGTATTTT | CASSLRRAGTDTQYF
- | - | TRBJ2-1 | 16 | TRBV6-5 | TGTGCCAGCAGTTATCCCGACAGGAGCTCCTACAATGAGCAGTTCTTC | CASSYPDRSSYNEQFF
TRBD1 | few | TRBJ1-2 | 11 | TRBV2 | TGTGCCAGCAGAAGACAGGGGCCCGGAACCTTC | CASRRQGPGTF
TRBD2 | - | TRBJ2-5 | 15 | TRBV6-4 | TGTGCCAGCAGTTACAGCGGGGGGTCGCAAGAGACCCAGTACTTC | CASSYSGGSQETQYF
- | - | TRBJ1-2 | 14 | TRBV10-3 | TGTGCTAGTTACCGGGACACAGCTAACTATGGCTACACCTTC | CASYRDTANYGYTF
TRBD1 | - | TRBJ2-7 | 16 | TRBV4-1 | TGCGCCAGCAGCCAAGGTGGGGACAGGGTGACCTACGAGCAGTACTTC | CASSQGGDRVTYEQYF
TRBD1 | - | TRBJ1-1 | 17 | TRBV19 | TGTGCCAGTAGTAAGGCTGGGACAGGGATAGGGGTAGCTGAAGCTTTCTTT | CASSKAGTGIGVAEAFF
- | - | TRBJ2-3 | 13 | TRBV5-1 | TGCGCCAGCAGCCGCGGGAGCACAGATACGCAGTATTTT | CASSRGSTDTQYF
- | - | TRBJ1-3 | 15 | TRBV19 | TGTGCCAGTAGTATCTCCGGGATCCTTGGAAACACCATATATTTT | CASSISGILGNTIYF
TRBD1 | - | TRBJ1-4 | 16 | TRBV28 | TGTGCCAGCAGCCAATCCCGGACAGGGGATGGTGAAAAACTGTTTTTT | CASSQSRTGDGEKLFF
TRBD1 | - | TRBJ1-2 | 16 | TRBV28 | TGTGCCAGCAGTTCACGGCCGGGACAGAGAAACTATGGCTACACCTTC | CASSSRPGQRNYGYTF
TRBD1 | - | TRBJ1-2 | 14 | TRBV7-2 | TGTGCCAGCAGCCCTCGGACAGGGTTACATGGCTACACCTTC | CASSPRTGLHGYTF
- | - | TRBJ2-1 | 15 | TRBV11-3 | TGTGCCAGCAGCTTAGAAGCCAGCGGGCCCAATGAGCAGTTCTTC | CASSLEASGPNEQFF
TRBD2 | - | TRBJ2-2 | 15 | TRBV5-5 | TGTGCCAGCAGCTTGCGGGGGGGCGACACCGGGGAGCTGTTTTTT | CASSLRGGDTGELFF
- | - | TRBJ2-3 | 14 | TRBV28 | TGTGCCAGCAGTTTTCGGGGGTTTACAGATACGCAGTATTTT | CASSFRGFTDTQYF
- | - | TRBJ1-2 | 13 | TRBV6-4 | TGTGCCAGCAGTGACACCCATGGCGGTGGCTACACCTTC | CASSDTHGGGYTF